This TCR beta chain is drawn from a study of cytomegalovirus exposure and HLA in healthy donors. Study-level information: Later, an analysis reported that the 120 or so validation repertoires had used the same platform as the roughly 680 first-cohort repertoires.

The repertoire was sequenced with immunoSEQ multiplex PCR; TCRdb's copy has only in-frame clones and lacks some. The table has about 360,000 clones, 86% seen once. The V gene's germline CDR1 is SNHLY and CDR2 FYNNEI. Trimming pared 5 bases from V and 1 base from J, leaving 9 bases between. CDR3 length: 13 residues. The rearrangement links TRBV2 to TRBJ2-7, with D tentatively TRBD1 (6 bases). The sequence came from a woman under 30 in good health and CMV-seronegative. Input material: PBMCs. The CDR3 DNA reads TGTGCCAGCAGTACAGGGCCTTCCTACGAGCAGTACTTC. Translating it yields CASSTGPSYEQYF.